These 5 T cell receptor beta chains originate from one sample sequenced in a study of blood T cell repertoires in COVID-19. Only in-frame clones appear in the TCRdb table, and some are missing; sequencing was by immunoSEQ multiplex PCR. The sample carries roughly 300,000 clones, around 90% recorded once. Sequencing was carried out using PBMCs or T cells enriched from blood (not recorded which). These receptors all come from a woman between 25 and 40 years old who had recovered from COVID-19.

A few counts support this clone. This chain links TRBV11-1 with TRBJ2-3; TRBD2 aligns across 7 bases. CDR1 SGHAT and CDR2 FQDESV come from the germline V gene (reference sequence). V gave up 6 bases and J gave up 0 bases; unmatched junction bases: 9. The CDR3 is 16 amino acids. CDR3 amino acids: CASRKGTTGSTDTQYF. In DNA form, the CDR3 reads TGTGCCAGCAGAAAAGGGACTACCGGAAGCACAGATACGCAGTATTTT.

V gene TRBV5-5 combines with J gene TRBJ2-2; 8 nucleotides line up with TRBD1. The CDR3 is 14 residues long. Germline CDR1 SGHKS, CDR2 YYEKEE (reference sequence). The trim removed 3 bases at V and 7 bases at J, leaving 5 bases unmatched. CDR3 residues: CASSWTGSSGELFF. The CDR3 nucleotides are TGTGCCAGCAGCTGGACAGGGTCTAGCGGGGAGCTGTTTTTT.

The chain recombines TRBV20-1 with TRBJ1-2; tentatively, D is TRBD1 (6 bases). Between the trimmed V and J ends, which lost 1 base and 8 bases, there was a span of 8 bases. CDR1 is DFQATT and CDR2 is SNEGSKA in the germline V gene (reference sequence). This CDR3 region has 11 residues. In nucleotides, the CDR3 is TGCAGTGCTAGAGGGACAGCGGGCTACACCTTC. Its translation: CSARGTAGYTF.

The chain combines TRBV30 with TRBJ1-4; D uncertain. Between the trimmed V and J ends, which lost 3 bases and 8 bases, there was a span of 10 bases. The CDR3 sequence is 12 residues long. The germline CDR1 and CDR2 sequences are GTSNPN and SVGIG (reference sequence). The CDR3 nucleotides read TGTGCCTGGAGAACCCCAGGCGAAAAACTGTTTTTT. Translation gives CAWRTPGEKLFF.

The chain combines TRBV4-1 with TRBJ1-3, with D unclear. This CDR3 is 17 amino acids long. The germline V gene encodes CDR1 MGHRA and CDR2 YSYEKL. The ends were cut back, 4 bases at V and 0 bases at J, with 16 bases in the middle. The CDR3 protein is CASSPERGGSSGNTIYF. The CDR3, as DNA: TGCGCCAGCAGCCCTGAACGTGGCGGCTCCTCTGGAAACACCATATATTTT.